This T cell receptor beta chain was recorded in a study of graft-versus-host responses after intestinal transplantation. Some clones are missing from TCRdb's copy, which holds only in-frame ones; the method was immunoSEQ multiplex PCR. The sample has about 54,000 clones; roughly nine tenths are singletons. CDR3 size: 15 residues. V lost 6 bases and J lost 1, with 16 bases in between. Germline values: CDR1 MNHNS, CDR2 SASEGT. Sequenced here: PBMCs, sampled nearly 670 days after intestinal transplant. The chain uses TRBV6-1 and TRBJ2-7; a possible D gene is TRBD2 (5 bases). The source of this sequence is a human patient who received an intestinal transplant, so some T cells may come from the graft donor. Here the CDR3 reads CASSPTAEGSYEQYF. The CDR3 coding sequence is TGTGCCAGCAGCCCAACTGCTGAGGGTTCCTACGAGCAGTACTTC.